This T cell receptor (beta chain) was obtained from a study of control samples from healthy donors and cancer patients. This table comes from immunoSEQ multiplex PCR, and its TCRdb copy is limited to in-frame clones, with some not included. The repertoire holds around 150,000 clones, with around nine tenths as singletons. V gave up 1 base and J gave up 10 bases, with 14 bases separating them. The CDR3 loop spans 15 amino acids. Germline CDR1 is LGHDT and CDR2 is YNNKEL (reference sequence). V and J are TRBV3-1 (or the pseudogene TRBV3-2) and TRBJ1-6, with a possible D match to TRBD1 (6 bases). The receptor's source is a man aged 30 to 45 in good health. The specimen was blood. In DNA, the CDR3 is TGTGCCAGCAGCCAAGGTTACAGGGTCGACTCACCCCTCCACTTT. Protein product: CASSQGYRVDSPLHF.